This T cell receptor beta chain was obtained from a study of shared clonotypes between healthy human individuals. Participating donors were healthy, HIV-negative adults free of recent acute infections or vaccinations. Those who donated, Caucasian adults without exception, all lived in Nashville, Tennessee. Germline CDR1 SGHTA, CDR2 FQGNSA. The length of the CDR3 is 14 residues. V dropped 6 bases and J dropped 7; count of bases not matched to a gene: 10. Samples underwent the assay at deep level. TCRdb's table, derived via immunoSEQ multiplex PCR, lists solely in-frame clones and lacks some. This repertoire shows around 2.3 million clones, approximately 94% found once; its top ten account for 0.1% to 0.15%.

The receptor was derived from a man younger than 30 in good health. Sequenced sample: naive CD4+ T cells sorted from blood. Indicated subset: CD45RA+ positively selected. J is TRBJ2-7 and V is TRBV7-2; 9 nucleotides line up with TRBD1. CDR3 sequence: CASSLTGGSREQYF. CDR3 bases: TGTGCCAGCAGTCTGACAGGGGGGAGTAGGGAGCAGTACTTC.